The T cell receptor (beta chain) under discussion was sequenced for a study of regulatory T cells in long-lasting Graves disease. This clonotype was counted at least ten times. Its specificity is not known. Sample time point: persistent/refractory GD, antithyroid drugs over 5 years with positive TRAb. Following extraction of RNA from PBMCs, that RNA was used to make the TCR library. Arm-PCR with iRepertoire HTBI primers amplified the CDR3 regions for these TCR beta libraries. TCRdb re-derived calls from the multiplex PCR reads in MiXCR, one entry per CDR3 protein. The profile shows 350,000 to 500,000 distinct CDR3 sequences, roughly 21% of them singletons. The length of the CDR3 is 15 residues. The V end lost 3 bases, the J end lost 4 bases, and 15 bases lay between the germline ends. Findings and caveats of the study: Persistent Graves' patients showed a TCR diversity that was lower than that of newly diagnosed ones. The small sample size may have reduced accuracy. Favored usage of TRBV28, TRBJ1-2 and TRBJ2-5 was recorded in persistent disease.

This TCR was recovered from a female donor with Graves disease. The chain combines TRBV12-3 or TRBV12-4 with TRBJ1-1; no clear D gene. The material sequenced was peripheral blood mononuclear cells (PBMCs), taken when the disease was refractory, from a patient treated with antithyroid drugs. Here the CDR3 reads CASSFPGGLSTEAFF. CDR3 sequence (DNA): TGTGCCAGCAGTTTTCCCGGAGGTTTGAGCACTGAAGCTTTCTTT.